Described below is a single TCR beta chain sequence and its context. Its antigen is unknown. Method: immunoSEQ multiplex PCR; TCRdb's copy keeps in-frame clones and lacks some. This table has about 72,000 clones, 85% to 90% appearing once. In germline, CDR1 is SGHVS, CDR2 FNYEAQ. V was trimmed by 1 base and J by 5 bases, leaving 17 bases between them. The CDR3 extends over 16 amino acids. The data were obtained in a study of OX40 agonist ivuxolimab in advanced cancers. Findings and caveats of the study: In CD8+ T cells, expanded clones were on average more numerous than in CD4+. The authors also found low normalized T-cell clonal expansion in some nonresponders. Partial responders at 0.1-3.0 mg/kg showed near-lowest clonal expansion.

The source of this sequence is an adult with an advanced solid tumor such as melanoma, head and neck, liver or kidney cancer. Specimen: CD4+ or CD8+ T cells sorted from blood, collected in a trial of the OX40 agonist ivuxolimab. This rearrangement joins TRBV7-6 to TRBJ2-5; either TRBD1 or TRBD2 may fit D (6 bases each). CDR3 sequence (DNA): TGTGCCAGCAGCTTAGTTAACTCGGGGGCAGGGGAGACCCAGTACTTC. Translating gives CASSLVNSGAGETQYF.